This TCR beta chain was obtained from a study of cytomegalovirus exposure and HLA in healthy donors (dated by TCRdb to about 2017). Regarding the complete study: According to a later analysis, the 120 or so validation repertoires were produced on the same platform as the approximately 600 repertoires of the first cohort. The study aimed to test whether signatures of past pathogen exposure could be identified by cataloging public T cell receptors. A separate validation cohort of roughly 130 different subjects was used in addition to the approximately 700-subject first cohort. High-throughput TCR immunosequencing, statistical association of individual TCRs with disease status, and machine learning were combined to predict cytomegalovirus infection status.

From its cysteine to its phenylalanine, the CDR3 spans 17 amino acids. The only DNA kept is the CDR3, 51 bases in frame from the first base. Trimming removed 4 bases from V and 0 bases from J, leaving 18 bases between the germline ends. In the germline V gene, CDR1 corresponds to SGHRS and CDR2 to YFSETQ. The receptor library was made with the immunoSEQ multiplex PCR assay. In the source study's methods: A statistical classification framework was developed to diagnose cytomegalovirus status using the catalog of TCR beta chain sequences. TCRdb took this table from immuneACCESS and kept in-frame rearrangements with V and J called. Such tables lack part of the clones; where checked against another copy, unresolved V genes explain under half of the gap, and the rest is unexplained. The D gene and trimming were derived from the DNA, and the V and J assignments and clone size from that table. Here the sample has about 110,000 clones; about 85% occur a single time. The top ten clonotypes cover over 2.5% of the sample.

What the work shows at the level of the full study, not this receptor alone: While some public TCRs were present in many individuals, most TCR sequences turned up only very rarely across donors. A later analysis found that TCRs clustered in the first cohort also tended to co-occur in the roughly 110 validation repertoires, with more than 90% of cluster scores above 0. In vitro tests confirmed that a few of the cytomegalovirus-associated TCR beta chains recognize cytomegalovirus antigens. It was suggested by the authors that the approach could potentially be generalized to other disease states and immunological phenotypes. A later analysis lacked HLA typing for the validation cohort, so it scored co-occurrence in that cohort across all 110 or so repertoires. In both the original and validation cohorts, the classifier was reported to diagnose cytomegalovirus status with high specificity and sensitivity. The study gave a list of roughly 150 TCR beta chains associated with cytomegalovirus.

This clone appeared once. Its antigen is still unknown. One base away there is no much larger clone; base qualities are not given. The donors belonged to the validation cohort of over a hundred subjects, which was separate from the approximately 700-subject first cohort. This clonotype originated in a woman aged 18-35 years in good health and CMV-seronegative. Input material: PBMCs. The rearranged chain carries TRBV5-1 and TRBJ2-3; tentative D gene TRBD1, with 5 bases matching. The nucleotide sequence is TGCGCCAGCAGCCCCCTTCCAGGGTCAACTAGCACAGATACGCAGTATTTT. Its coded protein is CASSPLPGSTSTDTQYF.